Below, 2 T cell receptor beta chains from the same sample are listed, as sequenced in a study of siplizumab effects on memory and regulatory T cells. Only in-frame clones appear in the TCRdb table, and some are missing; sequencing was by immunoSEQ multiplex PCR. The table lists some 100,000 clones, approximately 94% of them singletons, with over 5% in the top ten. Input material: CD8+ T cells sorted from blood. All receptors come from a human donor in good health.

CDR3 residues: CASSLGSTGDIYYGYTF. The CDR3, as DNA: TGTGCCAGCAGCTTAGGTTCTACAGGGGATATATACTATGGCTACACCTTC. The chain links TRBV7-9 to TRBJ1-2, with 7 bases lining up with TRBD1. V dropped 1 base and J dropped 3; count of bases not matched to a gene: 11. The CDR3 consists of 17 residues. The germline gives CDR1 SEHNR, CDR2 FQNEAQ (reference sequence).

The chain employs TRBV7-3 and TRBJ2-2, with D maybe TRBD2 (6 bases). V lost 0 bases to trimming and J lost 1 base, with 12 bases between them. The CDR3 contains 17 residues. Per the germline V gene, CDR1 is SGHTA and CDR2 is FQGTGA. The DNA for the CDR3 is TGTGCCAGCAGCTTAACCGTTGGAGGGGTGAACACCGGGGAGCTGTTTTTT. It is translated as CASSLTVGGVNTGELFF.